The rows below give T cell receptor beta chains drawn from one sample of a study of early T cells in non-severe SARS-CoV-2 infection. From the 5' RACE reads, TCRdb called clonotypes with MiXCR, one entry per CDR3 protein. The sample yields under 80,000 distinct CDR3 sequences, under 14% seen once. The material sequenced was whole blood. These receptors were taken from an adult who was a healthcare worker with PCR-confirmed SARS-CoV-2 infection or an uninfected control (not recorded which). The CDR3 runs from the conserved cysteine through the conserved F or W. D genes are given only for firm matches. A clone size is listed for some rows: how often the clone was seen (once, few, many), or a class if it is expanded.

CDR3 DNA	CDR3 protein	D gene	clone size	J gene	V gene
TGCGCCAGCAGCTTGGGCGGAGGTGGACGAGCCTACGAGCAGTACTTC	CASSLGGGGRAYEQYF	.	many	TRBJ2-7	TRBV5-1
TGTGCCAGCAGCACCGGGACAGGGAGTTCACCCCTCCACTTT	CASSTGTGSSPLHF	TRBD1	.	TRBJ1-6	TRBV13
TGTGCCAGCAGTTCACAAGCCGCGCGTACGCAGTATTTT	CASSSQAARTQYF	.	.	TRBJ2-3	TRBV28
TGCAGTGCTAGAGATCTGGACACCACAGATACGCAGTATTTT	CSARDLDTTDTQYF	.	many	TRBJ2-3	TRBV20-1
TGTGCCAGCAGCCGAGGACGAGGTGAAGCTTTCTTT	CASSRGRGEAFF	.	few	TRBJ1-1	TRBV6-1
TGTGCCAGCCGTTTTGGTGAAGCTTTCTTT	CASRFGEAFF	.	few	TRBJ1-1	TRBV6-1
TGTGCCAGCAGCGTAGGACGGGGGGGCAGGAATACGCAGTATTTT	CASSVGRGGRNTQYF	TRBD2	few	TRBJ2-3	TRBV9
TGTGCCAGCAGCTGGGGGGGGTTTGGAGCTTTCTTT	CASSWGGFGAFF	.	few	TRBJ1-1	TRBV7-2
TGTGCCAGCAGTTTCTCAGCGGGGGTCCCGGAGACCCAGTACTTC	CASSFSAGVPETQYF	TRBD2	many	TRBJ2-5	TRBV28
TGTGCCACCAGTGATGCAACAGGCCCTGAAGCTTTCTTT	CATSDATGPEAFF	.	many	TRBJ1-1	TRBV24-1
TGCAGTGCTAGCTTTTCCGGGATCAAAGGGACCAATGAGCAGTTCTTC	CSASFSGIKGTNEQFF	.	few	TRBJ2-1	TRBV20-1
TGCAGCGTTGCCCTGACAGGGATGAACACTGAAGCTTTCTTT	CSVALTGMNTEAFF	TRBD1	.	TRBJ1-1	TRBV29-1
TGTGCCAGTAGTATAAGGGGGACCCGGAGCACAGATACGCAGTATTTT	CASSIRGTRSTDTQYF	.	few	TRBJ2-3	TRBV19
TGTGCCAGCAGTGAAGGTCCGTGGTATGAGCAGTTCTTC	CASSEGPWYEQFF	.	few	TRBJ2-1	TRBV6-1
TGTGCCAGCAGCTTAGCGGGTTCTGTGGGGGCCAACGTCCTGACTTTC	CASSLAGSVGANVLTF	.	many	TRBJ2-6	TRBV11-2
TGTGCCAGCAACTTCACTAGCGGGGGAACAGATACGCAGTATTTT	CASNFTSGGTDTQYF	TRBD2	many	TRBJ2-3	TRBV7-9
TGTGCCAGTAGTATCGCCGGCGGCCGCCCTCGTTACGAGCAGTACTTC	CASSIAGGRPRYEQYF	.	many	TRBJ2-7	TRBV19
TGTGCCACCAGCAGAGATCCTCATAGCCAAGAGACCCAGTACTTC	CATSRDPHSQETQYF	.	many	TRBJ2-5	TRBV15